This T cell receptor beta chain was obtained from a study of graft-versus-host responses after intestinal transplantation. Turning to the study itself: Every transplant recipient was induced with anti-thymocyte globulin, then maintained on tacrolimus and steroids for 2 to 3 years. Study conclusions and caveats: GvH clones appeared in recipient marrow, some first in ileum or blood.

TCRdb keeps only in-frame clones here, not all; method: immunoSEQ multiplex PCR. The sample yields about 4,800 clones, around 32% seen once. Trimming cost V 6 bases and J 2 bases; bases outside gene matches: 3. Germline-derived CDR1 and CDR2 are MNHNY and SVGAGI (reference sequence). This CDR3 has 13 residues. The receptor's source is a human patient who was an organ donor for intestinal transplantation. The chain couples TRBV6-6 to TRBJ2-7, with TRBD1 matching over 8 bases. This specimen was alloreactive CD4+ T cells from a mixed lymphocyte reaction culture, taken before transplantation. Noted subset: CFSE-low proliferating T cells sorted from approximately 6-day pre-transplant mixed lymphocyte reaction (GvH or HvG direction). CDR3 residues: CASRPTGAYEQYF. CDR3 DNA: TGTGCCAGCAGACCGACAGGGGCCTACGAGCAGTACTTC.